The entry below gives a single TCR beta chain sequence along with its context. This clonotype was counted ten times or more. Its antigen is not yet known. One base away there is no much larger clone; base qualities are not given. The instrument was an Illumina HiSeq 2500. Quantitative 5'-RACE with molecular barcodes was used to prepare TCR beta libraries. The study's processing was this. To identify disease-linked TCR variants, a new computational method was used, one built on a probabilistic model of VDJ rearrangement. TCRdb took the public reads, trimmed them with fastp at Q25, ran MiXCR for clone calling and kept in-frame beta chains. Identical CDR3 proteins give one entry, which carries the most common genes and DNA. TCRdb assigned the V and J calls; the authors' analysis was not used. This sample gives about 130,000 distinct CDR3 sequences in total; approximately 7.3% of them show up just once. The leading ten clones occupy around 12% of the sample.

These data are taken from a study of CD8 T cells in ankylosing spondylitis (dated 2017 in TCRdb). The study in broad terms: The study set out to find disease-linked TCR variants by profiling T cell receptor beta repertoires in ankylosing spondylitis patients and healthy donors. Peripheral blood samples were taken, and synovial fluid was additionally collected from ankylosing spondylitis patients. In total, the full study cohort was made up of 108 healthy donors and about two dozen ankylosing spondylitis patients.

The study at large found these results: The disease-linked clones were reported to be significantly enriched in matched synovial fluid samples from ankylosing spondylitis patients. The disease-linked clones had a CD8+ phenotype and were found at relatively low frequencies in peripheral blood. Some TCR beta motif variants had previously been reported in synovial fluid and blood of reactive arthritis patients, which suggested common disease-initiation mechanisms. Blood from ankylosing spondylitis patients appeared to be characterized by a TCR beta motif made up of several highly homologous amino acid variants.

Sequencing was performed on blood, either unsorted or a sorted T cell fraction (not recorded which). The sequence came from a female donor with ankylosing spondylitis or in good health (not recorded which).

The nucleotide sequence is given as TGTGCCATAAAGAGGCAGGGGGGAGCTGAAGCTTTCTTT. Its product reads: CAIKRQGGAEAFF. Recombination joined TRBV12-3 or TRBV12-4 with TRBJ1-1; 7 bases in between match TRBD1. The CDR3 covers 13 residues, taking in both the cysteine and the phenylalanine. Only CDR3 DNA is held: 39 bases, read in frame from base 1. Germline trimming amounts to 10 bases on V and 6 bases on J, with 11 as the count of junction bases outside the gene matches.